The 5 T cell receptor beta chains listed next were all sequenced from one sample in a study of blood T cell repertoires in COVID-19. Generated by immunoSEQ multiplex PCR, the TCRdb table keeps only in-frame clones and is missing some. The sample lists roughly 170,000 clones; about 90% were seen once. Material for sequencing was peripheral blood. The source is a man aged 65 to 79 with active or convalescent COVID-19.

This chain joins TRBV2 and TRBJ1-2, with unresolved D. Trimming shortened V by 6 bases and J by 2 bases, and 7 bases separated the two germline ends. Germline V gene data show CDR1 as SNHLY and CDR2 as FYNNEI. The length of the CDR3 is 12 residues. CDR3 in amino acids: CASRRQNYGYTF. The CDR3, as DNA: TGTGCCAGCAGACGTCAGAACTATGGCTACACCTTC.

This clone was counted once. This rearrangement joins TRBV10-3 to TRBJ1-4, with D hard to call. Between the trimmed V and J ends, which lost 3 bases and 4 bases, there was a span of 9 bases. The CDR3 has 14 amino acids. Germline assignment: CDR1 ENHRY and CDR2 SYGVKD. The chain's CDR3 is CAISDGGSNEKLFF. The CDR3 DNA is TGTGCCATCAGTGACGGAGGCAGTAATGAAAAACTGTTTTTT.

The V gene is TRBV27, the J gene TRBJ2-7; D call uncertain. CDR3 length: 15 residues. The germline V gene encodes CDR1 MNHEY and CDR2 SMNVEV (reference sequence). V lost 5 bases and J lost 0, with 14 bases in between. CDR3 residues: CASSPIAVYSYEQYF. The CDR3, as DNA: TGTGCCAGCAGTCCAATTGCGGTTTACTCCTACGAGCAGTACTTC.

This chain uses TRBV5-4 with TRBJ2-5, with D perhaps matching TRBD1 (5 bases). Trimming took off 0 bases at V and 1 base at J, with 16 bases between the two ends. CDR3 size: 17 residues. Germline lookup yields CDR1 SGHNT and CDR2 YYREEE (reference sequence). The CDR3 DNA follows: TGTGCCAGCAGCTTGGGATCACAGGTCTTTGGCCAAGAGACCCAGTACTTC. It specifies CASSLGSQVFGQETQYF. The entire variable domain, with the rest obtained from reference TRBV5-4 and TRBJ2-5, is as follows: ETGVTQSPTHLIKTRGQQVTLRCSSQSGHNTVSWYQQALGQGPQFIFQYYREEENGRGNFPPRFSGLQFPNYSSELNVNALELDDSALYLCASSLGSQVFGQETQYFGPGTRLLVL.

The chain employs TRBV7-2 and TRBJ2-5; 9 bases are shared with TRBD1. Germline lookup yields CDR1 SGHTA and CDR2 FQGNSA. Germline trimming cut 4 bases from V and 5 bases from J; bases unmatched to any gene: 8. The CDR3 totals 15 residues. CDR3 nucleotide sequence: TGTGCCAGCAGCTCAACAGGGGGCATTCGGGAGACCCAGTACTTC. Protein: CASSSTGGIRETQYF.